The next 16 T cell receptor beta chains were all read from a single sample in a study of cytomegalovirus exposure and HLA in healthy donors. Researchers ran the PCR with 60 Vbeta and 13 Jbeta primers. The method was immunoSEQ multiplex PCR; TCRdb's version includes in-frame clones alone and lacks a portion of them. The sample contains roughly 290,000 clones, over 85% of which appear only once. The specimen sequenced was PBMCs. These receptor sequences come from a woman under 30 in good health and CMV-seronegative.

The V call is TRBV29-1, the J call TRBJ2-1; possible D gene TRBD2, 6 bases. Per germline, CDR1 SQVTM and CDR2 ANQGSEA. The CDR3 is 15 residues long. V lost 7 bases, J lost 4 bases, and 20 bases lay in between. The CDR3 loop reads CSATGISGNYNEQFF. CDR3 DNA sequence: TGCAGCGCCACCGGCATTAGCGGTAATTACAATGAGCAGTTCTTC.

The rearrangement links TRBV2 to TRBJ1-3, with TRBD1 matching 9 bases. J was trimmed by 0 bases and V by 3 bases; bases with no gene match: 3. Germline CDR1 reads SNHLY; CDR2 reads FYNNEI. The CDR3 is 16 residues long. CDR3 DNA sequence: TGTGCCAGCAGTGACGGGACAGGGAGCTCTGGAAACACCATATATTTT. This encodes CASSDGTGSSGNTIYF. The full variable domain, its missing parts supplied by reference TRBV2 and TRBJ1-3, is EPEVTQTPSHQVTQMGQEVILRCVPISNHLYFYWYRQILGQKVEFLVSFYNNEISEKSEIFDDQFSVERPDGSNFTLKIRSTKLEDSAMYFCASSDGTGSSGNTIYFGEGSWLTVV.

This rearrangement joins TRBV7-3 to TRBJ2-5; weak D call: TRBD1 (6 bases). The J call may be faulty, since TRBJ2-7 better matches the DNA end. The CDR3 covers 15 residues. Germline V gene sequence: CDR1 SGHTA, CDR2 FQGTGA. The CDR3 region has the DNA TGTGCCAGCAGCTTACAGGGGTCGATTGCCCACGAGCAGTACTTC. Translated: CASSLQGSIAHEQYF.

In this sample, this clone turned up a few times. The CDR3 bases are TGCGCCAGCAGCTTCCAGGGCTACGAGCAGTACTTC. Translation gives CASSFQGYEQYF. The chain recombines TRBV5-1 with TRBJ2-7; D may be TRBD1 (5 bases). The V gene lost 2 bases and the J gene lost 3 bases, with 6 bases spanning the gap. CDR1 SGHRS and CDR2 YFSETQ come from the germline V gene. The CDR3 spans 12 residues.

This clone was counted a single time. The rearrangement uses TRBV29-1 and TRBJ1-1, with D unresolved. V dropped 3 bases and J dropped 2 bases, with 7 bases sitting between them. Per the germline V gene, CDR1 is SQVTM and CDR2 is ANQGSEA. The CDR3 is 12 residues long. For the CDR3, the DNA is TGCAGCGTTGAGCGTTTCAACACTGAAGCTTTCTTT. This sequence encodes CSVERFNTEAFF.

The chain links TRBV30 to TRBJ2-7; the match to TRBD2 covers 8 bases. Trimming took 4 bases from V and 7 from J; bases not matched to a gene: 6. CDR1 is GTSNPN and CDR2 is SVGIG in the germline V gene (reference sequence). The CDR3 has 12 amino acids. For the CDR3, the DNA is TGTGCCTGGACGGGGGGGGGAGGGGAGCAGTACTTC. As protein: CAWTGGGGEQYF.

The chain couples TRBV5-6 to TRBJ1-1, with 9 bases that match TRBD1. V lost 2 bases to trimming and J lost 6 bases; unmatched junction nucleotides: 5. The V gene's germline CDR1 is SGHDT and CDR2 YYEEEE. The CDR3 spans 14 residues. Here the CDR3 reads CASSLGTGRAEAFF. The CDR3 region has the DNA TGTGCCAGCAGCTTAGGGACAGGGAGGGCTGAAGCTTTCTTT.

This chain uses TRBV9 with TRBJ1-2; no clear D gene. The ends were cut back, 1 base at V and 6 bases at J, with 10 bases in the middle. The germline V gene has CDR1 SGDLS and CDR2 YYNGEE. The CDR3 consists of 13 residues. The CDR3 is CASSVPGVNGYTF. The DNA of the CDR3 is TGTGCCAGCAGCGTACCCGGGGTCAATGGCTACACCTTC.

The rearrangement joins TRBV5-1 to TRBJ2-7, with a weak D call TRBD1 (5 bases). The CDR3 contains 14 residues. The germline V and J ends were trimmed by 4 bases and 5 bases, with 16 bases remaining between them. The germline CDR1 and CDR2 sequences are SGHRS and YFSETQ. DNA of the CDR3: TGCGCCAGCAGCCGTCGTATAGAAGGGGACGAGCAGTACTTC. Encoded protein: CASSRRIEGDEQYF.

CDR3 loop: CASTGGQVRDEQFF. In DNA, the CDR3 is TGTGCCAGCACTGGGGGACAGGTTCGGGATGAGCAGTTCTTC. The gene calls are TRBV25-1 and TRBJ2-1, with 8 bases matching TRBD1. Germline loops: CDR1 MGHDK, CDR2 SYGVNS. J was trimmed by 8 bases and V by 7 bases; bases with no gene match: 10. The CDR3 is 14 amino acids.

This chain joins TRBV2 and TRBJ1-5; 8 bases fit TRBD1. The J segment lost 2 bases and the V segment lost 6 bases, leaving 6 bases of the junction unmatched. This CDR3 spans 15 amino acids. Germline V gene lookup returns CDR1 SNHLY and CDR2 FYNNEI. CDR3 loop: CASRDDRGGNQPQHF. In DNA form, the CDR3 reads TGTGCCAGCAGGGATGACAGGGGCGGCAATCAGCCCCAGCATTTT.

The chain links TRBV5-1 to TRBJ1-6; D might be TRBD1 (5 bases). Trimming pared 1 base from V and 7 bases from J, leaving 12 bases between. CDR1 is SGHRS, CDR2 YFSETQ, per germline. This CDR3 is 15 amino acids long. CDR3 bases: TGCGCCAGCAGCTTGACGGACACGGCAAATTCACCCCTCCACTTT. It specifies CASSLTDTANSPLHF. Full variable domain (missing parts from reference TRBV5-1 and TRBJ1-6): KAGVTQTPRYLIKTRGQQVTLSCSPISGHRSVSWYQQTPGQGLQFLFEYFSETQRNKGNFPGRFSGRQFSNSRSEMNVSTLELGDSALYLCASSLTDTANSPLHFGNGTRLTVT.

CDR3 in amino acids: CATSREGAGGSISGNTIYF. The CDR3 nucleotides are TGTGCCACCAGCAGAGAAGGAGCGGGGGGCTCGATCTCTGGAAACACCATATATTTT. The chain recombines TRBV15 with TRBJ1-3, with a tentative D call TRBD1 (6 bases). Trimming left V 0 bases short and J 0 bases short, with 18 bases between. The CDR3 is 19 residues long. Germline CDR1 LNHNV, CDR2 YYDKDF (reference sequence).

The V gene is TRBV29-1, the J gene TRBJ2-4; the match to TRBD1 covers 8 bases. The junction had 5 bases not matched to a gene; V was cut back by 4 bases and J by 6 bases. CDR3 size: 13 residues. Germline lookup yields CDR1 SQVTM and CDR2 ANQGSEA. In DNA form, the CDR3 reads TGCAGCGTTGGGGCACAGGGGGTAAACATTCAGTACTTC. Protein product: CSVGAQGVNIQYF.

V gene TRBV9 combines with J gene TRBJ2-7; 8 nucleotides line up with TRBD1. Germline CDR1 is SGDLS and CDR2 is YYNGEE. The V and J ends lost 3 bases and 0 bases, in that order; junction bases with no gene match: 2. There are 14 residues in the CDR3. This CDR3 reads CASSGDRHSYEQYF. The DNA for the CDR3 is TGTGCCAGCAGCGGGGACAGGCACTCCTACGAGCAGTACTTC. Filled out from reference TRBV9 and TRBJ2-7, the complete variable domain reads DSGVTQTPKHLITATGQRVTLRCSPRSGDLSVYWYQQSLDQGLQFLIQYYNGEERAKGNILERFSAQQFPDLHSELNLSSLELGDSALYFCASSGDRHSYEQYFGPGTRLTVT.

The chain is built from TRBV7-9 and TRBJ2-5; a possible D gene is TRBD1 (7 bases). Germline CDR1 reads SEHNR; CDR2 reads FQNEAQ (reference sequence). The CDR3 totals 15 residues. Trimming removed 1 base at V and 4 bases at J, with 13 bases between. DNA of the CDR3: TGTGCCAGCAGCTTAGGGGCAGGGGGGAGAGAGACCCAGTACTTC. Its protein product is CASSLGAGGRETQYF.